This TCR beta chain was sequenced during a study of blood T cell repertoires in COVID-19 (dated by TCRdb to about 2020). For the study in its entirety: Samples covering the acute and convalescent phases of COVID-19 were provided by collaborators in the United States, Italy and Spain. The prospective study material was composed of cDNA or gDNA derived from T cells, B-cell-depleted T cells, or PBMCs. The dataset comprised deeply sampled blood TCRbeta repertoires from subjects exposed to, actively infected with, or recovered from COVID-19. The repertoires were made available in a free public database intended to serve as a resource for research on the immune response to SARS-CoV-2. Samples came from the ongoing ImmuneRACE study (first 160 participants) plus 1,254 subjects from 6 global collaborators. A de-identified subject ID, COVID-19 status, age in years and sex were almost always included in the sample metadata. HLA class I and class II types, where available, came from metadata supplied by the sample provider rather than from assay-based typing.

Broader findings and caveats from the paper: Clinical and demographic metadata were provided uncurated, with the amount varying by source and participant.

The collaborating institutions used their own protocols to collect whole blood in K2EDTA tubes. For TCRbeta analysis, collaborator samples were shipped as frozen whole blood, as isolated PBMCs, or as DNA extracted from either sample type. The immunoSEQ Assay, a bias-controlled multiplex PCR, was used to amplify TCRbeta CDR3 regions from genomic DNA. In the paper's pipeline: The number of nucleated cells in each sample was estimated from the amplification of reference gene primers within the assay. To quantify the absolute abundance of each unique TCRbeta CDR3 rearrangement, sequence reads were collapsed and filtered. For each sample, productive Simpson clonality was calculated as the square root of Simpson's diversity index across productive rearrangements. What TCRdb holds here is the immuneACCESS table cut down to in-frame rearrangements. Part of the clones is not present; checked against another copy, under half of the missing clones reflect an unresolved V gene, and the others are unexplained. V, J and clone size reflect that table, while D and trimming were determined from the DNA. The table for this sample lists 80,000 to 100,000 clones; 75% to 90% of them were counted only once. Of the sample, under 20% is held by the ten largest clones.

Between the V and J ends, shortened by 1 base and 7 bases respectively, the junction contains 17 bases. Inclusive of the bounding cysteine and phenylalanine, the CDR3 is 16 residues long. CDR3 DNA is the only sequence kept; it has 48 bases, read in frame from the first base. CDR1 and CDR2, per the germline V gene, are MDHEN and SYDVKM. About this clone: This receptor's antigen is unknown. No much larger clone exists at a distance of one base, and base qualities are not known.

The material sequenced was peripheral blood. The sequence came from a human donor in a cohort sampled during active COVID-19. The sequence joins TRBV28 to TRBJ1-3, with the D gene not confidently named. The DNA reads TGTGCCAGCAGTTTATCAGGCAATTTATTCCCGAACACCATATATTTT. This gives the protein CASSLSGNLFPNTIYF. Extended through the reference TRBV28 and TRBJ1-3 proteins, this CDR3 yields the full variable domain: DVKVTQSSRYLVKRTGEKVFLECVQDMDHENMFWYRQDPGLGLRLIYFSYDVKMKEKGDIPEGYSVSREKKERFSLILESASTNQTSMYLCASSLSGNLFPNTIYFGEGSWLTVV.